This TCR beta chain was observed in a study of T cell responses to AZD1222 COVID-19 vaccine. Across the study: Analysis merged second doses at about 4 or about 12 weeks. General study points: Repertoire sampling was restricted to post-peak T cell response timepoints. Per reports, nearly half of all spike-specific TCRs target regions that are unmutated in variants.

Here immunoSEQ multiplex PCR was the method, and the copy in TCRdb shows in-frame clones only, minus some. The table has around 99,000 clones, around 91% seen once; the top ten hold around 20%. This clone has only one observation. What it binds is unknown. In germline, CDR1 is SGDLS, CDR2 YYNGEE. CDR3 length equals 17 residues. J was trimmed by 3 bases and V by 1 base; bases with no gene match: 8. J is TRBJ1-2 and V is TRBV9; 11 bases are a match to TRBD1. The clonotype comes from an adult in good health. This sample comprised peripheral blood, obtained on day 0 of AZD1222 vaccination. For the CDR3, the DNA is TGTGCCAGCAGCGTAACCACGGGACAGGGGGTTGACTATGGCTACACCTTC. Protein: CASSVTTGQGVDYGYTF.